This TCR beta chain was sequenced in a study of PD-1 blockade in classical Hodgkin lymphoma. Across the study: Patients had nivolumab dosed at 3 mg/kg, delivered intravenously every 2 weeks.

This clone was counted once. Its antigen remains unknown. Every patient experienced relapse after autologous stem cell transplantation, and brentuximab vedotin exposure varied. Study-level findings and limits: Complete responders had baseline diversity similar to newly diagnosed patients.

Assay: immunoSEQ multiplex PCR; the TCRdb copy retains only in-frame clones and omits some. There are some 150,000 clones in the sample; under 85% occur only once, and 7.5% to 10% lies in the top ten. From germline, CDR1 is MNHNY and CDR2 SVGAGI (reference sequence). Unmatched junction bases numbered 5, after V lost 2 bases and J lost 5 bases. This CDR3 has 15 amino acids. The chain joins TRBV6-6 to TRBJ2-4; TRBD1 matches at 8 bases. This receptor was identified in a human donor with classical Hodgkin lymphoma. The specimen was peripheral blood mononuclear cells (PBMCs), collected before the second cycle of nivolumab. The CDR3 sequence is CASSYPQGAENIQYF. DNA of the CDR3: TGTGCCAGCAGTTACCCCCAGGGGGCGGAAAACATTCAGTACTTC.